The T cell receptor (beta chain) under discussion was sequenced for a study of blood T cell repertoires in COVID-19. Trimming removed 4 bases from V and 5 bases from J; junction bases left unmatched: 6. Germline CDR1 is SGHRS and CDR2 is YFSETQ. This CDR3 has 14 residues. The assay was immunoSEQ multiplex PCR, and TCRdb's table has in-frame clones only and misses some. The profile shows approximately 70,000 clones, more than 85% of them singletons. This receptor was identified in a man aged 35-49 years with COVID-19, enrolled during active disease. The V and J genes are TRBV5-1 and TRBJ1-2; 9 bases line up with TRBD1. The sequencing sample was made of peripheral blood. CDR3 coding DNA: TGCGCCAGCAGCCTTGGACAGGGGCTTTATGGCTACACCTTC. Translation gives CASSLGQGLYGYTF.